This TCR beta chain is from a study of technical replicates of blood from a handful of donors. Libraries were prepared by immunoSEQ multiplex PCR; TCRdb keeps only in-frame clonotypes and omits some of them. Among around 79,000 clones, 91% were seen once, and the ten largest hold 0.3% to 0.45%. This CDR3 has 13 amino acids. Per the germline V gene, CDR1 is LNHNV and CDR2 is YYDKDF (reference sequence). Trimming shortened V by 7 bases and J by 3 bases, and 12 bases separated the two germline ends. Input material: T cells isolated from PBMCs. This receptor was taken from a human donor in good health. Some clones in this sample may be carry-over from other donors' samples. V is TRBV15 and J is TRBJ1-2; tentative D call: TRBD1 (5 bases). CDR3 sequence reads: CATNRDLDYGYTF. The CDR3 region has the DNA TGTGCCACCAACCGGGACTTAGACTATGGCTACACCTTC.